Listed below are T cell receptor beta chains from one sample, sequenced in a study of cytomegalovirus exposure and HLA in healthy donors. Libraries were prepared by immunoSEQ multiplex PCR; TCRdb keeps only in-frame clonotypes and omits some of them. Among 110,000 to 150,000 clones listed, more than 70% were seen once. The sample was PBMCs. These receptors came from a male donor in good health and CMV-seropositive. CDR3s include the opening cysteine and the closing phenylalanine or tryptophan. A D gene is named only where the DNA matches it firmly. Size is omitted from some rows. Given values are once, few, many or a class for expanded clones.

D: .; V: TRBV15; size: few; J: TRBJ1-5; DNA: TGTGCCACCAGCAAACAGGGTTATAGCAATCAGCCCCAGCATTTT; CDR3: CATSKQGYSNQPQHF
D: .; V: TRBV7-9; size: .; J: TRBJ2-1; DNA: TGTGCCAGCAGCTTCCGCCCGGGGTACAATGAGCAGTTCTTC; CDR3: CASSFRPGYNEQFF
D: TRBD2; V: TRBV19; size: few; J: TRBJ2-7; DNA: TGTGCCAGTAAGATAGCGGGAGAAAGTTTTGAGCAGTACTTC; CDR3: CASKIAGESFEQYF
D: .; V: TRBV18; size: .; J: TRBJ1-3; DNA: TGTGCCAGCTCACCGTGGGGACAAGCCTCTGGAAACACCATATATTTT; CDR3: CASSPWGQASGNTIYF
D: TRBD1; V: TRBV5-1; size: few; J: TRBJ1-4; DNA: TGCGCCAGCAGCTTGGCGGGACAGGGGGTCGATAAACTGTTTTTT; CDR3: CASSLAGQGVDKLFF
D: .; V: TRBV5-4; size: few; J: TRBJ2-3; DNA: TGTGCCAGCAGAGAGGGAACAGATACGCAGTATTTT; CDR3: CASREGTDTQYF
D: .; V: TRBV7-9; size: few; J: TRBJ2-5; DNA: TGTGCCAGCAGCTTAGTTGCCGAGCGAGAGACCCAGTACTTC; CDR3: CASSLVAERETQYF
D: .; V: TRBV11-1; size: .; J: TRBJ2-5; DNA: TGTGCCAGCAGCTTAAGACGTTTAGGAGGGGAGACCCAGTACTTC; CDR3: CASSLRRLGGETQYF
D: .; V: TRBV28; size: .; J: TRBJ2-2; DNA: TGTGCCAGCAGTTTATTCGCAGGGAACACCGGGGAGCTGTTTTTT; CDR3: CASSLFAGNTGELFF
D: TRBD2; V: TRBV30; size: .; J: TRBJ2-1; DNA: TGTGCCTGGAGTGGGGGTCATGGGACTAGCGAGAGAACCTACTCCTACAATGAGCAGTTCTTC; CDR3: CAWSGGHGTSERTYSYNEQFF
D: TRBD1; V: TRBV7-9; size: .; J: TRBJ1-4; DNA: TGTGCCAGCAGCCCGGGCGGACAGGGGATAGTTAGGACTAATGAAAAACTGTTTTTT; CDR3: CASSPGGQGIVRTNEKLFF
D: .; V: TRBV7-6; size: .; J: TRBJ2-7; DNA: TGTGCCAGCAGCTTAGGAATCGACTTAACCTACGAGCAGTACTTC; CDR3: CASSLGIDLTYEQYF
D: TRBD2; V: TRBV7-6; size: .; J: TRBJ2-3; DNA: TGTGCCAGCAGCTTACTGGGCGGGGGGGCTTCAGATACGCAGTATTTT; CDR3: CASSLLGGGASDTQYF
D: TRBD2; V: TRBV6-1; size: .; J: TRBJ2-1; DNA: TGTGCCAGCAGTGCTTCTAGCGGGAGGGCCGGGTATGAGCAGTTCTTC; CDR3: CASSASSGRAGYEQFF
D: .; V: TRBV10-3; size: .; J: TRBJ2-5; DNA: TGTGCCATCAGTGGTGTTGGGGGGAAGTTTTATGTGGGGACCCAGTACTTC; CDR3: CAISGVGGKFYVGTQYF
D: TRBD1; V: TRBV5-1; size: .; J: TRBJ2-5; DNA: TGCGCCAGCAGCGTAGGGACAGCGGAAGAGACCCAGTACTTC; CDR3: CASSVGTAEETQYF
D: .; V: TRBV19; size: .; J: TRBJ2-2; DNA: TGTGCCAGTAGTATGGGCGGGACCGACACCGGGGAGCTGTTTTTT; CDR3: CASSMGGTDTGELFF
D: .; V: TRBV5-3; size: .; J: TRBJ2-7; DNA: TGTGCCAGAAGCTACCGGGACATGGAAGTGGAGCAGTACTTC; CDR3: CARSYRDMEVEQYF
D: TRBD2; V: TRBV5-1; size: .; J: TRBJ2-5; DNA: TGCGCCAGCATAAGTGGACTAGCGGGGTACCAAGAGACCCAGTACTTC; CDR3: CASISGLAGYQETQYF
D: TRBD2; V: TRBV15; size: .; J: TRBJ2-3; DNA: TGTGCCACCAGCACCGGGACTAGCGGCACAGATACGCAGTATTTT; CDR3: CATSTGTSGTDTQYF
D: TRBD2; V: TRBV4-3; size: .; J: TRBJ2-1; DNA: TGCGCCAGCAGCCCCCAACTACGGACTAGCGGAGCCTACAATGAGCAGTTCTTC; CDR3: CASSPQLRTSGAYNEQFF
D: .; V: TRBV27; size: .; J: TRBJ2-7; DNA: TGTGCCAGCATCCGGACTGGGACTTCTCCCTCCTACGAGCAGTACTTC; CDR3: CASIRTGTSPSYEQYF
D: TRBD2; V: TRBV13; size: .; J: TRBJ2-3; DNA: TGTGCCAGCAGCTTAGGGCCTAGCGGGGGGGGTTTTATCACAGATACGCAGTATTTT; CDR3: CASSLGPSGGGFITDTQYF
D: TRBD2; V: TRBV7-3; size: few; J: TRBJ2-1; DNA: TGTGCCAGCAGCTTAACTAGCGGGGACAATGAGCAGTTCTTC; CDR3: CASSLTSGDNEQFF
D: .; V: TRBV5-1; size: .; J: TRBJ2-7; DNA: TGCGCCAGCAGCTTGGCCGTCCGGCAGGGTGGTTACGAGCAGTACTTC; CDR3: CASSLAVRQGGYEQYF
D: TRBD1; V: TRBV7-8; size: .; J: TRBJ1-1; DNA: TGTGCCAGCAGCTCCCAGGGACAGATGAACACTGAAGCTTTCTTT; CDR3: CASSSQGQMNTEAFF
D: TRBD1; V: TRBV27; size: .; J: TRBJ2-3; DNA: TGTGCCAGCAGTCCCCCCAGGGGGCGTGGAGATACGCAGTATTTT; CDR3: CASSPPRGRGDTQYF
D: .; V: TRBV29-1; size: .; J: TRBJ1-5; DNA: TGCAGCGTTGAAGATCAGGCGACAGCCCAGCATTTT; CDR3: CSVEDQATAQHF
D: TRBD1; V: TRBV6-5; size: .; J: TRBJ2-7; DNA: TGTGCCAGCAGTAGACGACAGGGTATCGACGAGCAGTACTTC; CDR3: CASSRRQGIDEQYF
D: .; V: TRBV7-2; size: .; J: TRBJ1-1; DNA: TGTGCCAGCAGCTATATGAGGGACACTGAAGCTTTCTTT; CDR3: CASSYMRDTEAFF
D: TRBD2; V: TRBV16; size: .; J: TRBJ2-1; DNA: TGTGCCAGCAGCCCCTCGGCGGGACTAGGGTACAATGAGCAGTTCTTC; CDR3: CASSPSAGLGYNEQFF
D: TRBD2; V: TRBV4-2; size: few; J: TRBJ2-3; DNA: TGTGCCAGCAGCCAAACAGCGGGAGTCACAGATACGCAGTATTTT; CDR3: CASSQTAGVTDTQYF
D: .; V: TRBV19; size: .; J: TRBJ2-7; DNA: TGTGCCAGTAGTGCCGGGGTAGGAGTCTACGAGCAGTACTTC; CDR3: CASSAGVGVYEQYF
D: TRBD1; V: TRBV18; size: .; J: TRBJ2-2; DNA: TGTGCCAGCTCACCACGGACAGGGCGAAACACCGGGGAGCTGTTTTTT; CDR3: CASSPRTGRNTGELFF
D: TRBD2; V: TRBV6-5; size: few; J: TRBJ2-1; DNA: TGTGCCAGCAGTTATCTTACTAGCGGGGGGGCTAATGAGCAGTTCTTC; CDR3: CASSYLTSGGANEQFF
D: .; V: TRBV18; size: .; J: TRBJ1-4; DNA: TGTGCCAGCTCACCCCAGGGAACGGGAAAACTGTTTTTT; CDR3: CASSPQGTGKLFF
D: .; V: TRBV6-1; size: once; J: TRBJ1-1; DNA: TGTGCCAGCAGTGAACAGGGAGGCAACACTGAAGCTTTCTTT; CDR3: CASSEQGGNTEAFF
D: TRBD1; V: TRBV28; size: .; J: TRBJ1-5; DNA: TGTGCCAGCAGTCGAGGACAGGGGAGGCAGCCCCAGCATTTT; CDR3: CASSRGQGRQPQHF
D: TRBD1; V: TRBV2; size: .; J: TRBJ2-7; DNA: TGTGCCAGCAGTGATGGTGGGACAGGGGCCTACGAGCAGTACTTC; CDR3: CASSDGGTGAYEQYF
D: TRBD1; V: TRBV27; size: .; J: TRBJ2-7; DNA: TGTGCCAGCAGTCCTGGGACAGGGTTCAACGAGCAGTACTTC; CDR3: CASSPGTGFNEQYF
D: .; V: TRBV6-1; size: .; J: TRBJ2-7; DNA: TGTGCCAGCACGAGGGAGCGCTACGAGCAGTACTTC; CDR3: CASTRERYEQYF
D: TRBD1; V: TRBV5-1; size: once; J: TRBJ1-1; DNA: TGCGCCAGCAGCATCCAGGGGGCTAACACTGAAGCTTTCTTT; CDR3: CASSIQGANTEAFF
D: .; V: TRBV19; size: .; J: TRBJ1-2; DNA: TGTGCCAGTAGTATGTACTCCGGGAACGGCTACACCTTC; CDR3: CASSMYSGNGYTF
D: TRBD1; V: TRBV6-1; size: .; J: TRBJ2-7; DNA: TGTGCCAGCCTACGGGACAGGGGAACCTACGAGCAGTACTTC; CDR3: CASLRDRGTYEQYF
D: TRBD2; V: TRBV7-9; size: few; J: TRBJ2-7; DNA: TGTGCCAGCAGCCCACAACTAGCGGGGGCCTACGAGCAGTACTTC; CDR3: CASSPQLAGAYEQYF
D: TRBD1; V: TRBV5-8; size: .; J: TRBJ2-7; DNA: TGTGCCAGCAGCACCCGGGACAGGGCTCTCGAGCAGTACTTC; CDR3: CASSTRDRALEQYF
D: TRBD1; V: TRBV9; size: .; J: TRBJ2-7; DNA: TGTGCCAGCAGCGTATCCGACAGGGGATACGAGCAGTACTTC; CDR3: CASSVSDRGYEQYF
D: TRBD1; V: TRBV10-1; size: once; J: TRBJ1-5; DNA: TGCGCCAGCAGTGCCAGGAGGGGGCTTCAGCCCCAGCATTTT; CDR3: CASSARRGLQPQHF
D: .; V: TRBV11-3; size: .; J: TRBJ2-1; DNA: TGTGCCAGCAGCTCGTTCCAGGGGCCCCCCAACAATGAGCAGTTCTTC; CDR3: CASSSFQGPPNNEQFF
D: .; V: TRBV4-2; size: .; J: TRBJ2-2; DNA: TGTGCCAGCAGCCCCCAGGTGGGGGCGTACAACACCGGGGAGCTGTTTTTT; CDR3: CASSPQVGAYNTGELFF
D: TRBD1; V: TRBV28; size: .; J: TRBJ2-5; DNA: TGTGCCAGCAGTGGGACAGGGGGAACCCAGTACTTC; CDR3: CASSGTGGTQYF
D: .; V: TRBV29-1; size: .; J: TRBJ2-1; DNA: TGCAGCACCAGGGGATTCAATGAGCAGTTCTTC; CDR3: CSTRGFNEQFF